One and the same sample provided the 27 T cell receptor beta chains below, sequenced in a study of blood T cells in healthy people across ages. A second PCR, run for about 7 to 11 cycles, used a sample-barcoded 5' primer plus a J-beta primer mix. TCRdb reprocessed the 5' RACE reads via MiXCR and lists one record per CDR3 protein. This sample has almost 800,000 distinct CDR3 sequences, with nearly 60% found just once. Sequencing used blood. These receptor sequences come from a man aged 25 to 40 in good health.

The chain carries TRBV10-3 and TRBJ2-1, with 7 bases aligning to TRBD2. The CDR3 extends over 15 amino acids. Germline V lookup: CDR1 ENHRY, CDR2 SYGVKD. V trimming: 3 bases; J trimming: 8 bases; junction bases outside the gene matches: 10. Written as DNA, the CDR3 is TGTGCCATCAGTGAATCGCGGGGGTCCGGCGATGAGCAGTTCTTC. Translated, it gives CAISESRGSGDEQFF.

The chain has TRBV15 and TRBJ2-7; a weak D match, TRBD1 (6 bases). The V gene lost 1 base and the J gene lost 3 bases, with 10 bases spanning the gap. CDR1 is LNHNV and CDR2 is YYDKDF in the germline V gene (reference sequence). This CDR3 has 14 amino acids. CDR3 sequence: CATSRAGAGYEQYF. In DNA, the CDR3 is TGTGCCACCAGCAGAGCAGGGGCAGGCTACGAGCAGTACTTC.

A few counts support this clonotype. The V gene is TRBV28, the J gene TRBJ2-7, with D possibly matching TRBD2 (6 bases). Between the trimmed V and J ends, which lost 6 bases and 6 bases, there was a span of 15 bases. The CDR3 extends over 13 amino acids. Per germline, CDR1 MDHEN and CDR2 SYDVKM. The CDR3 is CASSPLATPEQYF. The DNA of the CDR3 is TGTGCCAGCAGCCCTCTAGCGACCCCCGAGCAGTACTTC. Full variable domain (remainder filled in from reference TRBV28 and TRBJ2-7): DVKVTQSSRYLVKRTGEKVFLECVQDMDHENMFWYRQDPGLGLRLIYFSYDVKMKEKGDIPEGYSVSREKKERFSLILESASTNQTSMYLCASSPLATPEQYFGPGTRLTVT.

This clonotype was picked up a small number of times. The chain is built from TRBV7-9 and TRBJ1-6; D uncertain. Germline loops: CDR1 SEHNR, CDR2 FQNEAQ (reference sequence). There are 13 residues in the CDR3. The V and J ends lost 4 bases and 5 bases respectively, with 6 bases between them. The DNA of the CDR3 is TGTGCCAGCAGCTCGTCAAATAATTCACCCCTCCACTTT. This gives the protein CASSSSNNSPLHF.

This clonotype was found a few times. The chain couples TRBV4-3 to TRBJ2-7; D gene uncertain. This CDR3 region has 13 residues. Germline-derived CDR1 and CDR2 are LGHNA and YSLEER. Trimming removed 0 bases at V and 2 bases at J, with 5 bases between. The CDR3 region is CASSQETTYEQYF. Here the CDR3 DNA reads TGCGCCAGCAGCCAAGAAACTACCTACGAGCAGTACTTC.

The sample holds a few counts of this clonotype. The chain links TRBV2 to TRBJ2-7; the D gene could be TRBD1 or TRBD2 (5 bases each). The V and J ends lost 7 bases and 3 bases respectively, with 19 bases between them. From germline, CDR1 is SNHLY and CDR2 FYNNEI. This CDR3 is built from 15 residues. CDR3: CASKPSEGLVYEQYF. CDR3 bases: TGTGCCAGCAAACCCAGTGAGGGGCTGGTCTACGAGCAGTACTTC.

In its sample, this clonotype was seen a few times. V gene TRBV4-1 combines with J gene TRBJ2-7; 9 bases are shared with TRBD1. V was clipped by 8 bases and J by 5 bases; unmatched bases: 10. CDR1 is MGHRA and CDR2 is YSYEKL in the germline V gene. This CDR3 region has 14 residues. The CDR3 sequence: CASSSDRGTNEQYF. The CDR3 DNA follows: TGCGCCAGCTCTTCGGACAGGGGTACGAACGAGCAGTACTTC.

The V gene is TRBV11-2, the J gene TRBJ2-7; possible D gene TRBD2, 7 bases. The V gene's germline CDR1 is SGHAT and CDR2 FQNNGV. The CDR3 totals 15 residues. Deletions cut 2 bases from V and 2 bases from J, with 13 bases between. The DNA of the CDR3 is TGTGCCAGCAGCTTACATAGGGGGGGCCCCTACGAGCAGTACTTC. Translating it yields CASSLHRGGPYEQYF. Filled out from reference TRBV11-2 and TRBJ2-7, the complete variable domain reads EAGVAQSPRYKIIEKRQSVAFWCNPISGHATLYWYQQILGQGPKLLIQFQNNGVVDDSQLPKDRFSAERLKGVDSTLKIQPAKLEDSAVYLCASSLHRGGPYEQYFGPGTRLTVT.

As regards this clonotype: One end of the junction does not line up with germline, which may come from a read error. J is TRBJ2-3 and V is TRBV11-1; TRBD2 matches 11 bases. This CDR3 has 17 amino acids. Germline CDR1 reads SGHAT; CDR2 reads FQDESV (reference sequence). CDR3 sequence (DNA): TGTACCAGCAGCTCCCAAGAGACTAGCGGGAAGTCAGATACGCAGTATTTT. As protein: CTSSSQETSGKSDTQYF.

The V call is TRBV3-1, the J call TRBJ2-6; 7 positions match TRBD1. V dropped 3 bases and J dropped 0; count of bases not matched to a gene: 5. The CDR3 totals 17 residues. The germline V gene encodes CDR1 LGHDT and CDR2 YNNKEL (reference sequence). CDR3 in amino acids: CASSHGQDGSGANVLTF. For the CDR3, the DNA is TGTGCCAGCAGCCACGGACAGGACGGCTCTGGGGCCAACGTCCTGACTTTC.

Notes on this clonotype: An end of the junction differs from the germline gene, which may be a read error. V gene TRBV27 combines with J gene TRBJ2-7; D unclear. The CDR3 covers 15 residues. Germline CDR1 and CDR2: MNHEY and SMNVEV (reference sequence). CDR3 sequence (DNA): TGTGCCGGCAGTTTATCTGGGGAAAGCTCCTACGAGCAGTACTTC. Translation: CAGSLSGESSYEQYF.

This clonotype has more than one count but fewer than ten. The gene calls are TRBV15 and TRBJ2-6; the D gene is possibly TRBD2 (5 bases). The germline V gene encodes CDR1 LNHNV and CDR2 YYDKDF (reference sequence). The CDR3 contains 15 residues. Trimming removed 1 base from V and 1 base from J, with 5 bases in between. The chain's CDR3 is CATSRGGSGANVLTF. Here the CDR3 DNA reads TGTGCCACCAGCAGAGGAGGGTCTGGGGCCAACGTCCTGACTTTC. The variable domain in full, completed from reference TRBV15 and TRBJ2-6, reads DAMVIQNPRYQVTQFGKPVTLSCSQTLNHNVMYWYQQKSSQAPKLLFHYYDKDFNNEADTPDNFQSRRPNTSFCFLDIRSPGLGDTAMYLCATSRGGSGANVLTFGAGSRLTVL.

In the case of this clonotype: At one end, the junction sequence differs from germline, possibly due to a read error. The chain employs TRBV6-1 and TRBJ2-7, with 8 positions matching TRBD1. There are 16 residues in the CDR3. Germline V gives CDR1 MNHNS, CDR2 SASEGT. As DNA, the CDR3 is TGTGCCGGCAGGGGGCAAGGTGGGCTCAGCTCCTACGAGCAGTACTTC. It encodes CAGRGQGGLSSYEQYF.

This clonotype showed up just a few times. The rearrangement uses TRBV7-2 and TRBJ2-7; 8 nucleotides match TRBD1. Germline lookup yields CDR1 SGHTA and CDR2 FQGNSA. The J segment lost 4 bases and the V segment lost 4 bases, leaving 9 bases of the junction unmatched. CDR3 length equals 15 residues. The CDR3 DNA is TGTGCCAGCAGCTCGGACAGGGATATCCTGTACGAGCAGTACTTC. This gives the protein CASSSDRDILYEQYF.

This clonotype showed up just a few times. This sequence joins TRBV29-1 and TRBJ2-3; tentatively, D is TRBD1 (6 bases). Germline V lookup: CDR1 SQVTM, CDR2 ANQGSEA. This CDR3 is 15 amino acids long. V gave up 6 bases and J gave up 5 bases, with 21 bases separating them. For the CDR3, the DNA is TGCAGCGTCCACCCGGGACCCAGGGGTGGAGATACGCAGTATTTT. Its protein is CSVHPGPRGGDTQYF.

The chain has TRBV11-1 and TRBJ2-1; D is unclear. V was clipped by 1 base and J by 10 bases, with 8 bases between them. The CDR3 is 12 residues long. Germline V gene lookup returns CDR1 SGHAT and CDR2 FQDESV (reference sequence). The CDR3 DNA reads as TGTGCCAGCAGCTTAGGGGCTCGGGAGCAGTTCTTC. This gives the protein CASSLGAREQFF.

This chain links TRBV7-2 with TRBJ2-7; 8 bases fit TRBD1. Unmatched junction bases numbered 14, after V lost 2 bases and J lost 5 bases. The CDR3 is 17 residues long. Germline V gene data show CDR1 as SGHTA and CDR2 as FQGNSA. CDR3 region: CASSLRAQGATPNEQYF. The CDR3 bases are TGTGCCAGCAGCTTAAGGGCGCAGGGGGCAACGCCTAACGAGCAGTACTTC.

The CDR3 loop reads CATRIKQGNTEAFF. In DNA form, the CDR3 reads TGTGCCACCAGGATAAAACAGGGGAACACTGAAGCTTTCTTT. V usage is TRBV15 and J usage is TRBJ1-1; a possible D gene is TRBD1 (6 bases). Germline values: CDR1 LNHNV, CDR2 YYDKDF (reference sequence). Between the trimmed V and J ends, which lost 6 bases and 1 base, there was a span of 12 bases. There are 14 residues in the CDR3.

In nucleotides, the CDR3 is TGCGCCAGCAGCCTGCGAGAGGGAGGGAACACTGAAGCTTTCTTT. Protein: CASSLREGGNTEAFF. The rearrangement uses TRBV5-1 and TRBJ1-1; D remains unclear. V lost 4 bases and J 1 base, leaving 14 bases between the germline ends. The germline V gene encodes CDR1 SGHRS and CDR2 YFSETQ. This CDR3 comprises 15 residues.

J is TRBJ2-1 and V is TRBV2, with 7 positions matching TRBD1. J gave up 4 bases and V 9 bases, and 12 bases lay outside the gene matches. Germline CDR1 SNHLY, CDR2 FYNNEI. The CDR3 length is 15 residues. The CDR3 bases are TGTGCCAGTTACATCCCCGGGACAGCTTACAATGAGCAGTTCTTC. This translates into CASYIPGTAYNEQFF.

In this sample, this clonotype turned up a few times. The gene calls are TRBV20-1 and TRBJ2-7; D may be TRBD1 (5 bases). Per germline, CDR1 DFQATT and CDR2 SNEGSKA (reference sequence). CDR3 length equals 14 residues. V gave up 3 bases and J gave up 2 bases, with 14 bases separating them. The CDR3 spells CSARGSLGAYEQYF. CDR3 nucleotide sequence: TGCAGTGCTAGGGGTTCGTTAGGGGCCTACGAGCAGTACTTC.

The V gene is TRBV6-6, the J gene TRBJ2-7; D may be TRBD1 (6 bases). The CDR3 spans 13 residues. The germline V and J ends were trimmed by 6 bases and 3 bases, with 12 bases remaining between them. In germline, CDR1 is MNHNY, CDR2 SVGAGI (reference sequence). The CDR3 spells CASRRDTNYEQYF. The CDR3 region has the DNA TGTGCCAGCAGACGGGACACTAACTACGAGCAGTACTTC.

This clonotype was seen more than once but under ten times. This chain connects TRBV7-2 to TRBJ1-6; the D gene is possibly TRBD1 (6 bases). Germline CDR1 is SGHTA and CDR2 is FQGNSA. V gave up 2 bases and J gave up 11 bases, with 22 bases separating them. This CDR3 comprises 17 residues. The chain's CDR3 is CASSLRGDGQIRTPLHF. CDR3 DNA: TGTGCCAGCAGCTTAAGGGGGGACGGGCAAATTAGGACACCCCTCCACTTT.

This clonotype was seen once. CDR3 protein: CASSIRDSGQFF. CDR3 nucleotides: TGTGCCAGCAGCATCCGGGACTCCGGGCAGTTCTTC. The V and J genes are TRBV5-6 and TRBJ2-1; perhaps TRBD2 as D (6 bases). The CDR3 covers 12 residues. V was trimmed by 4 bases and J by 12 bases, leaving 14 bases between them. Germline CDR1 and CDR2: SGHDT and YYEEEE.

The rearrangement joins TRBV20-1 to TRBJ1-5; the match to TRBD1 covers 9 bases. Germline V CDR1 and CDR2: DFQATT, SNEGSKA (reference sequence). The V and J ends lost 6 bases and 2 bases, in that order; junction bases with no gene match: 5. The CDR3 spans 14 residues. The CDR3 sequence is CSAPQGAGNQPQHF. DNA for the CDR3: TGCAGTGCCCCACAGGGGGCCGGCAATCAGCCCCAGCATTTT.

The CDR3 DNA reads as TGCAGCGGCGGGACAGGGGACAATGAGCAGTACTTC. This sequence encodes CSGGTGDNEQYF. V and J are TRBV29-1 and TRBJ2-1; 10 bases fit TRBD1. The J call may be faulty, since TRBJ2-7 better matches the DNA end. This CDR3 is 12 amino acids long. Germline lookup yields CDR1 SQVTM and CDR2 ANQGSEA.

J is TRBJ1-1 and V is TRBV12-3 or TRBV12-4; 8 bases align to TRBD1. V shed 6 bases, J shed 1 base, and the junction held 7 bases outside the gene matches. The CDR3 runs to 15 residues. CDR3 in amino acids: CASRRRTGKNTEAFF. The CDR3 bases are TGTGCCAGCAGACGTAGGACAGGGAAGAACACTGAAGCTTTCTTT.